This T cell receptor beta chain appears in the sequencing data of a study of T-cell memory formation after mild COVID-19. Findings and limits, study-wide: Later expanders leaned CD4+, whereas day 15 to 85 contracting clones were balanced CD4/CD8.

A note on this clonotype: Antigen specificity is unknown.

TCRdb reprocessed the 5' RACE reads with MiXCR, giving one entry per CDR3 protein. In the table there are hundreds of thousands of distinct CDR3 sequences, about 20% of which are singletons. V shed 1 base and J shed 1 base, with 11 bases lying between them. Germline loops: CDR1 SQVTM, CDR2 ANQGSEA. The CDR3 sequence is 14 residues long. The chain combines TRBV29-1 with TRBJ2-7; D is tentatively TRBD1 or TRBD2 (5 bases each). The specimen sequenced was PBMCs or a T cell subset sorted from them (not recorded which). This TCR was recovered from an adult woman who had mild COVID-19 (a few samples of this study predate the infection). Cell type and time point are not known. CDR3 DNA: TGCAGCGTTGAAGTGGGGGAGATTTCCTACGAGCAGTACTTC. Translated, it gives CSVEVGEISYEQYF.